Listed below are T cell receptor beta chains from one sample, sequenced in a study of human T cells and chemical hapten exposure. TCRdb reanalysed the RACE reads using MiXCR and keeps one entry per CDR3 protein. The table has 65,000 to 95,000 distinct CDR3 sequences, about 6.6% seen once; the top ten hold approximately 1.3%. The sequencing here drew on whole blood, taken in connection with sensitization to the hapten diphenylcyclopropenone (DPC). The receptors come from a woman in her twenties or thirties with alopecia areata. Some clones in this sample may be carry-over from other donors' samples. The conserved cysteine and the conserved F or W are not part of the CDR3 here. Each record gives: V gene, J gene, CDR3 protein.

TRBV2,TRBJ2-3,ASSRTWTSGAGDTQY
TRBV5-4,TRBJ1-1,ASSYAGQEARGAF
TRBV7-2,TRBJ2-7,ASSLSGSPYEQY
TRBV30,TRBJ1-1,AWSVYNTEAF
TRBV7-8,TRBJ1-5,ASSILAGVYQPQH
TRBV3-1,TRBJ1-1,ASSQGQGRANTEAF
TRBV19,TRBJ2-7,ASSSNRVPDTYEQY
TRBV6-1,TRBJ1-5,ASNAGQQIYSNQPQH
TRBV7-2,TRBJ1-6,ASTLGGFGNSPLH
TRBV3-1,TRBJ2-3,ASSQVMLAGVADTQY
TRBV6-4,TRBJ2-3,ASSDGGATDTQY
TRBV29-1,TRBJ1-1,SVKDRGNTEAF
TRBV24-1,TRBJ2-5,ATSDLTCPQETQY
TRBV5-6,TRBJ1-6,ASSLGIGSPLH
TRBV3-1,TRBJ1-1,ASSHGTGGTEAF
TRBV27,TRBJ1-4,ASSYMGQGPNEKLF
TRBV29-1,TRBJ2-7,SVAGRGSEQY
TRBV5-1,TRBJ1-4,ASSLGRSGTNEKLF
TRBV15,TRBJ1-5,ATSRGGEWRQPQH
TRBV30,TRBJ1-1,AWSVGTNTEAF
TRBV6-4,TRBJ1-5,ASSVTFDQPQH
TRBV5-1,TRBJ1-1,ASSFSSRGNTEAF
TRBV7-9,TRBJ2-2,ASSLGTVGTGELF
TRBV20-1,TRBJ2-3,SARGWGGSEWNTQY
TRBV5-1,TRBJ1-6,ASSLLPTDSAPHNSPLH
TRBV25-1,TRBJ1-1,ASGRTTEAF
TRBV20-1,TRBJ1-3,SARGPGSPVFSGNTIY
TRBV19,TRBJ1-2,ASTAVVGGRRYNYGYT
TRBV6-6,TRBJ2-5,ASSLSGGFVQETQY
TRBV2,TRBJ2-7,ASTRGIAGAYEQY
TRBV7-9,TRBJ2-3,ASSLPLRTSSTDTQY
TRBV7-8,TRBJ2-7,ASSLDPSLDRGDYEQY
TRBV20-1,TRBJ1-5,SARQPNQPQH
TRBV12-3/TRBV12-4,TRBJ1-1,ASSFRGSNTEAF
TRBV18,TRBJ1-2,ASSPEGLWAGYT
TRBV20-1,TRBJ2-1,SARGGGWAYNEQF
TRBV10-3,TRBJ2-2,AISDRGLASAYTGELF
TRBV20-1,TRBJ2-7,SARPQGIYEQY
TRBV6-4,TRBJ2-1,ASSDSEYNEQF
TRBV2,TRBJ1-6,ASSGSSPLH
TRBV3-1,TRBJ2-3,ASSQVRTAGTQY
TRBV7-9,TRBJ1-4,ASSLARRDRDRHPSSEKLF
TRBV7-2,TRBJ2-2,ASSFVRGTGELF
TRBV20-1,TRBJ1-1,SASRQGGMNTEAF
TRBV6-1,TRBJ1-5,ASSEGDRGDQPQH